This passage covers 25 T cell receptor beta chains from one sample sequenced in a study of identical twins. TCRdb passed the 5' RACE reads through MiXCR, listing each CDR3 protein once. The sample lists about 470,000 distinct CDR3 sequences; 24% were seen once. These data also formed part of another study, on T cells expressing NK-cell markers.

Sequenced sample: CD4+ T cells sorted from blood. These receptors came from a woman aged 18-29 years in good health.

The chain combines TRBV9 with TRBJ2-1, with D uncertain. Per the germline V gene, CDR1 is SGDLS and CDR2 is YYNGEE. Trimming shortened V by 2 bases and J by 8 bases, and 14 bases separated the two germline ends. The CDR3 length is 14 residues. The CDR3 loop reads CASSVSGVTYEQFF. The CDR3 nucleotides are TGTGCCAGCAGCGTGAGTGGGGTTACTTATGAGCAGTTCTTC.

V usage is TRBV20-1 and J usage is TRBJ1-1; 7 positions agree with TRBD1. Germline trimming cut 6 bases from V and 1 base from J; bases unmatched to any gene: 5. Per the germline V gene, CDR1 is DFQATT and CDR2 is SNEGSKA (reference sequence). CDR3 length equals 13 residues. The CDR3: CSAPGQSNTEAFF. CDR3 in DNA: TGCAGTGCGCCGGGACAGTCGAACACTGAAGCTTTCTTT.

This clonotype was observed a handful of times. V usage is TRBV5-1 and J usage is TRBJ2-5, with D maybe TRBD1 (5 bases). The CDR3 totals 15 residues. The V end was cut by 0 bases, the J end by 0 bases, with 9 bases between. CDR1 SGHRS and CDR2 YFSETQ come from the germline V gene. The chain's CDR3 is CASSLGQIYQETQYF. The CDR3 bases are TGCGCCAGCAGCTTGGGACAGATATACCAAGAGACCCAGTACTTC.

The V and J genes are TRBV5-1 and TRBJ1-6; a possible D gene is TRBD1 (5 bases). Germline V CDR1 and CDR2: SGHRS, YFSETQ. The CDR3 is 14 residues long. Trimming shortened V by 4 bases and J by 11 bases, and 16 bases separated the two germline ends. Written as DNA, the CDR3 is TGCGCCAGCAGCCTCACAGGCCCCCCGGCACCCCTCCACTTT. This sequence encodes CASSLTGPPAPLHF.

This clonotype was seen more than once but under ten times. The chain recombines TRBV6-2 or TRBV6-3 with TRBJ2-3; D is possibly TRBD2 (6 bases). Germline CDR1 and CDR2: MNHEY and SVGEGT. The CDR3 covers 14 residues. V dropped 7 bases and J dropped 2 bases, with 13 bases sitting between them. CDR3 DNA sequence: TGTGCCAGCAACCAGCGGGTACTCACAGATACGCAGTATTTT. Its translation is CASNQRVLTDTQYF.

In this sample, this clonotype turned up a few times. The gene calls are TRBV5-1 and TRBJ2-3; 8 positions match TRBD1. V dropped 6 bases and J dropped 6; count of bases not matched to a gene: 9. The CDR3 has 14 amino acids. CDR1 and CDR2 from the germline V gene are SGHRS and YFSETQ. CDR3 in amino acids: CASTPGQGMDTQYF. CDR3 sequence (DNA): TGCGCCAGCACCCCAGGACAGGGCATGGATACGCAGTATTTT.

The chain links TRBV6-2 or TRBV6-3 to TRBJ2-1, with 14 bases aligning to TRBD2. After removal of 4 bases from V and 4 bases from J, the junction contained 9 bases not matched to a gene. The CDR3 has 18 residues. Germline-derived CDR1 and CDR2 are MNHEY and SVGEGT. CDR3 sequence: CASSFPTSGRAIYNEQFF. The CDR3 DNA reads TGTGCCAGCAGTTTCCCGACTAGCGGGAGGGCGATATACAATGAGCAGTTCTTC.

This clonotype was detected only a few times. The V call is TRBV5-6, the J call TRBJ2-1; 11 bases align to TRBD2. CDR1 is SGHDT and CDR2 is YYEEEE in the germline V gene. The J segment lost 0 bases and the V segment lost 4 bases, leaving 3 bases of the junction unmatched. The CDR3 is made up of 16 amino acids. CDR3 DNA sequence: TGTGCCAGCAGCGGTGGGACTAGCGGCTCCTACAATGAGCAGTTCTTC. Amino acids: CASSGGTSGSYNEQFF.

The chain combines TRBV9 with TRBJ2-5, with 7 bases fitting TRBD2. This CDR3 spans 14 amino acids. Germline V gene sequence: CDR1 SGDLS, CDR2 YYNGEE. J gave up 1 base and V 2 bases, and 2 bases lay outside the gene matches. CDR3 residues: CASSVGTTQETQYF. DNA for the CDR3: TGTGCCAGCAGCGTTGGGACTACCCAAGAGACCCAGTACTTC. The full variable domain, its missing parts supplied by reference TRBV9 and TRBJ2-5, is DSGVTQTPKHLITATGQRVTLRCSPRSGDLSVYWYQQSLDQGLQFLIQYYNGEERAKGNILERFSAQQFPDLHSELNLSSLELGDSALYFCASSVGTTQETQYFGPGTRLLVL.

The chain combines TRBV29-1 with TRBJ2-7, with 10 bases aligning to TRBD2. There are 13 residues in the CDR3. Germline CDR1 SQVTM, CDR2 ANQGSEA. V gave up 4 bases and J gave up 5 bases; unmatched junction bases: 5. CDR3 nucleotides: TGCAGCGTTGCCCTACTAGCGGGACACGAGCAGTACTTC. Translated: CSVALLAGHEQYF.

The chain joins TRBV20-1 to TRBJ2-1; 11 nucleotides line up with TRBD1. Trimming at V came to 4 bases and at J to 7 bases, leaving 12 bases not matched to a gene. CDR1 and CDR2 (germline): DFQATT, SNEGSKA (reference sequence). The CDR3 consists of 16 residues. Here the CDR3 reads CSATVPGQGVGNEQFF. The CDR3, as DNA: TGCAGTGCTACCGTACCGGGACAGGGGGTAGGGAATGAGCAGTTCTTC.

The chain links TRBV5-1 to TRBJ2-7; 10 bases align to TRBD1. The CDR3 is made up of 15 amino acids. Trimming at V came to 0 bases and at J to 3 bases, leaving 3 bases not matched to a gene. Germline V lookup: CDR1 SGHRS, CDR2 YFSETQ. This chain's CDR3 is CASSLVTGGSYEQYF. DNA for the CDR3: TGCGCCAGCAGCTTGGTGACAGGGGGCAGCTACGAGCAGTACTTC.

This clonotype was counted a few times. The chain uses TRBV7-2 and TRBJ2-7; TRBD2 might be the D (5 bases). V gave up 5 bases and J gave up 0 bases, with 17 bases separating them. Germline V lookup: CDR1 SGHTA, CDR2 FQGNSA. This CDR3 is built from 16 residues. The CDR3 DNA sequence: TGTGCCAGCAGCCTACTATGGGGAGCGGTCTCCTACGAGCAGTACTTC. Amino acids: CASSLLWGAVSYEQYF.

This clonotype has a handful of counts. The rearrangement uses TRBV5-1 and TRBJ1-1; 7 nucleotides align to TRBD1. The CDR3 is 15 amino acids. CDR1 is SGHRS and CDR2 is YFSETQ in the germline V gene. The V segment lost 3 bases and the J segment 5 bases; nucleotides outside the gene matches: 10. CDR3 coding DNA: TGCGCCAGCAGCTGGGGCTCGACAGGGCCGACTGAAGCTTTCTTT. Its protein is CASSWGSTGPTEAFF.

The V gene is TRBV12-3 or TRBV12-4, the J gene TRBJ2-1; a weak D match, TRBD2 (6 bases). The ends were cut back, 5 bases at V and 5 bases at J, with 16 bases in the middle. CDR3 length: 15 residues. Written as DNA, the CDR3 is TGTGCCAGCAGTCGTGGGACTTCCTTCAACAATGAGCAGTTCTTC. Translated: CASSRGTSFNNEQFF.

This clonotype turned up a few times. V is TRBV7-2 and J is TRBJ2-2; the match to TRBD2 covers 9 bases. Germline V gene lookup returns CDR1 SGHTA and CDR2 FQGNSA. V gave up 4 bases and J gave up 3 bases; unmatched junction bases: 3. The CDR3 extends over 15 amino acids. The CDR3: CASSSVAGDTGELFF. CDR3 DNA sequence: TGTGCCAGCAGCTCGGTAGCGGGAGACACCGGGGAGCTGTTTTTT.

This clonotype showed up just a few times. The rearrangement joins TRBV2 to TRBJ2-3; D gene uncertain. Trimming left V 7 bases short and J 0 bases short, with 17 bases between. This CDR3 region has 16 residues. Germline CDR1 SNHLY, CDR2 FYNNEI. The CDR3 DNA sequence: TGTGCCAGCAACCAACATCCTACAGTAAGCACAGATACGCAGTATTTT. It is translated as CASNQHPTVSTDTQYF.

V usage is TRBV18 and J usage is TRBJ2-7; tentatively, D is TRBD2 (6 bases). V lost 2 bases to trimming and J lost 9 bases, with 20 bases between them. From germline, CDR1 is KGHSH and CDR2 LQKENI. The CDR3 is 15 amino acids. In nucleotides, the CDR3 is TGTGCCAGCTCACCAGCGGGGCACGAGCCTACGAGGCAGTACTTC. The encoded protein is CASSPAGHEPTRQYF.

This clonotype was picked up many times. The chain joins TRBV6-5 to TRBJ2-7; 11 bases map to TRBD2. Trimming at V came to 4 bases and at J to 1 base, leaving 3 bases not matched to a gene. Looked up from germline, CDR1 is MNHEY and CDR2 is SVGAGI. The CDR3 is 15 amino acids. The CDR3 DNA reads TGTGCCAGCAGTTTAGTAGCGGGAGGGTCCTACGAGCAGTACTTC. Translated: CASSLVAGGSYEQYF.

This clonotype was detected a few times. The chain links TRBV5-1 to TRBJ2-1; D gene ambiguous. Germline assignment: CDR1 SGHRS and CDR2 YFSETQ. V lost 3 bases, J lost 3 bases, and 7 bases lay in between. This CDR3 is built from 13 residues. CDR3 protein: CASSSEDYNEQFF. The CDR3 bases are TGCGCCAGCAGCTCAGAAGACTACAATGAGCAGTTCTTC.

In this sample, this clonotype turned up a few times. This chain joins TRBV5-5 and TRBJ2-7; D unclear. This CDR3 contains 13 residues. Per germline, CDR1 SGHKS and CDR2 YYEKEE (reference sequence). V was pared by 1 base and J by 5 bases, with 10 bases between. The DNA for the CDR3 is TGTGCCAGCAGCTTGCCCCAGGTCCACGAGCAGTACTTC. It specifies CASSLPQVHEQYF. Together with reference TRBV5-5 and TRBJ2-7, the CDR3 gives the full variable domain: DAGVTQSPTHLIKTRGQQVTLRCSPISGHKSVSWYQQVLGQGPQFIFQYYEKEERGRGNFPDRFSARQFPNYSSELNVNALLLGDSALYLCASSLPQVHEQYFGPGTRLTVT.

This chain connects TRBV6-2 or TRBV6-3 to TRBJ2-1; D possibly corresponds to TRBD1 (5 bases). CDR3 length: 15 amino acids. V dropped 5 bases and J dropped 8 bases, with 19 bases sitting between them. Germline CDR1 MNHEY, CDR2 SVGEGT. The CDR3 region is CASSNPRGPVDEQFF. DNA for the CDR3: TGTGCCAGCAGTAATCCAAGGGGTCCTGTTGATGAGCAGTTCTTC.

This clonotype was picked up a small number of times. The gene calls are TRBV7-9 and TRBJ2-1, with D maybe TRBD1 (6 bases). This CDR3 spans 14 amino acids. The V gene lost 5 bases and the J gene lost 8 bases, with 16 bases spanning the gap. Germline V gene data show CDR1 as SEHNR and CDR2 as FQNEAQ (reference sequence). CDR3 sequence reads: CASSPGSGTYEQFF. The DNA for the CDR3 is TGTGCCAGCAGCCCTGGGTCCGGGACATATGAGCAGTTCTTC.

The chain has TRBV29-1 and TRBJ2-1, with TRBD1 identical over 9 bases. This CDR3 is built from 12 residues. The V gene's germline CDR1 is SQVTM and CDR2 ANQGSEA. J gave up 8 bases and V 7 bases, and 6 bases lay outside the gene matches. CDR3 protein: CSGTGVVYEQFF. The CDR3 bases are TGCAGCGGGACAGGGGTTGTATATGAGCAGTTCTTC.

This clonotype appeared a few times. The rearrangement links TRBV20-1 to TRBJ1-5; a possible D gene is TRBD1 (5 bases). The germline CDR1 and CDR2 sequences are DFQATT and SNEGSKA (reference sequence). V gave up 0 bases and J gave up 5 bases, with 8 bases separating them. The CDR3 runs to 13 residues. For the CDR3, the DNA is TGCAGTGCTAGAGAGAGGGGCCATCAGCCCCAGCATTTT. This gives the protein CSARERGHQPQHF.